The subject of this entry is one T cell receptor beta chain. The data belong to a study of T cell changes during pregnancy in multiple sclerosis. Germline-derived CDR1 and CDR2 are ENHRY and SYGVKD. Losses at the gene ends were 5 bases for V and 4 bases for J; bases not matched to a gene: 5. The CDR3 extends over 14 amino acids. Some clones are missing from TCRdb's copy, which holds only in-frame ones; the method was immunoSEQ multiplex PCR. The sample consists of under 95,000 clones, 80% to 95% of them appearing once. This receptor was identified in a female donor with multiple sclerosis, enrolled in a pregnancy study. This chain links TRBV10-3 with TRBJ1-3; 7 nucleotides align to TRBD1. Sequenced here: peripheral blood, sampled after pregnancy. The CDR3 DNA is TGTGCCATCAGTCGACAGGGTGGCGGAAACACCATATATTTT. As protein: CAISRQGGGNTIYF.